These 29 T cell receptor beta chains were sequenced from one sample in a study of OX40 agonist ivuxolimab in advanced cancers. Profiled with immunoSEQ multiplex PCR; TCRdb holds only in-frame clones, not every one. The table has tens of thousands of clones, around 85% seen once; the top ten hold 2.8%. Sequencing was performed on CD4+ or CD8+ T cells sorted from blood, taken in a trial of the OX40 agonist ivuxolimab. The receptors originated from an adult with an advanced solid tumor such as melanoma, head and neck, liver or kidney cancer.

There are a few counts of this clone. The chain joins TRBV2 to TRBJ2-1; tentative D call: TRBD1 (7 bases). V gave up 6 bases and J gave up 2 bases, with 17 bases separating them. The CDR3 is made up of 16 amino acids. Germline CDR1 is SNHLY and CDR2 is FYNNEI. Written as DNA, the CDR3 is TGTGCCAGCAGAGTTCCGACAGGGAGGACCTACAATGAGCAGTTCTTC. As protein: CASRVPTGRTYNEQFF.

This chain uses TRBV2 with TRBJ1-1; a possible D gene is TRBD1 (5 bases). CDR1 SNHLY and CDR2 FYNNEI come from the germline V gene. V was trimmed by 10 bases and J by 1 base, leaving 22 bases between them. The CDR3 runs to 16 residues. The CDR3 DNA is TGTGCCATCAAGCAGCGGTATGGGGGGAAGAACACTGAAGCTTTCTTT. Its translation: CAIKQRYGGKNTEAFF.

J is TRBJ2-3 and V is TRBV30; D is perhaps TRBD2 (7 bases). Germline V gene sequence: CDR1 GTSNPN, CDR2 SVGIG (reference sequence). Trimming took off 4 bases at V and 2 bases at J, with 16 bases between the two ends. There are 15 residues in the CDR3. This CDR3 reads CAWKLAGATTDTQYF. DNA for the CDR3: TGTGCCTGGAAGCTGGCGGGGGCTACCACAGATACGCAGTATTTT.

The gene calls are TRBV9 and TRBJ2-6, with TRBD1 identical over 7 bases. This CDR3 has 16 residues. In germline, CDR1 is SGDLS, CDR2 YYNGEE. Trimming cost V 4 bases and J 1 base; bases outside gene matches: 5. The CDR3 is CASSPRQGSGANVLTF. CDR3 nucleotide sequence: TGTGCCAGCAGCCCCCGACAGGGATCTGGGGCCAACGTCCTGACTTTC.

The J gene is TRBJ2-1, the V gene TRBV10-3; 11 bases match TRBD2. The ends lost 0 bases at V and 6 bases at J; junction bases unmatched: 1. CDR3 length: 15 residues. The germline CDR1 and CDR2 sequences are ENHRY and SYGVKD. CDR3 coding DNA: TGTGCCATCAGTGAGTCAGGACTAGCGGGCAATGAGCAGTTCTTC. Its protein is CAISESGLAGNEQFF.

Only a few counts were recorded for this clone. The chain employs TRBV5-1 and TRBJ2-5, with 8 bases matching TRBD1. Germline lookup yields CDR1 SGHRS and CDR2 YFSETQ. Trimming at V came to 3 bases and at J to 3 bases, leaving 1 base not matched to a gene. The CDR3 contains 13 residues. The CDR3: CASSWGQEETQYF. CDR3 in DNA: TGCGCCAGCAGCTGGGGACAGGAAGAGACCCAGTACTTC.

The chain combines TRBV21-1 with TRBJ2-7; TRBD1 was called by the table and not checked on the DNA. TRBV21-1 corresponds to a pseudogene. The CDR3 extends over 16 amino acids. CDR3 sequence: CASSKVRQGANYEQYF. In nucleotides, the CDR3 is TGTGCCAGCAGCAAAGTAAGACAGGGGGCTAACTACGAGCAGTACTTC.

A few counts support this clone. The rearrangement links TRBV19 to TRBJ1-6; no reliable D call. This CDR3 contains 14 residues. The V gene lost 5 bases and the J gene lost 10 bases, with 15 bases spanning the gap. Germline CDR1 reads LNHDA; CDR2 reads SQIVND (reference sequence). The chain's CDR3 is CASSPLERRSPLHF. Here the CDR3 DNA reads TGTGCCAGTAGTCCACTTGAGAGGCGGTCACCCCTCCACTTT.

The rearrangement joins TRBV28 to TRBJ2-5; D possibly corresponds to TRBD2 (6 bases). This CDR3 contains 16 residues. CDR1 MDHEN and CDR2 SYDVKM come from the germline V gene. V shed 5 bases and J shed 3 bases, with 19 bases lying between them. The chain's CDR3 is CASSRAGGGSEETQYF. CDR3 in DNA: TGTGCCAGCAGTCGGGCAGGTGGAGGGAGTGAAGAGACCCAGTACTTC.

The chain recombines TRBV6-1 with TRBJ1-2; D is uncertain. CDR1 and CDR2 (germline): MNHNS, SASEGT. The V end was cut by 4 bases, the J end by 4 bases, with 1 base between. The length of the CDR3 is 10 residues. The CDR3 loop is CASSAYGYTF. The DNA for the CDR3 is TGTGCCAGCAGTGCCTATGGCTACACCTTC.

V is TRBV4-2 and J is TRBJ2-2; 7 bases fit TRBD1. Germline values: CDR1 LGHNA, CDR2 YNFKEQ. The CDR3 is 16 amino acids. After removal of 1 base from V and 0 bases from J, the junction contained 2 bases not matched to a gene. CDR3 loop: CASSQAGTANTGELFF. DNA for the CDR3: TGTGCCAGCAGCCAAGCCGGGACAGCGAACACCGGGGAGCTGTTTTTT.

The chain combines TRBV4-3 with TRBJ1-1; D remains ambiguous. Trimming took off 0 bases at V and 4 bases at J, with 9 bases between the two ends. The CDR3 is 14 residues long. Germline CDR1 reads LGHNA; CDR2 reads YSLEER. This chain's CDR3 is CASSQEPTGTEAFF. The CDR3 DNA reads TGCGCCAGCAGCCAAGAACCTACGGGCACTGAAGCTTTCTTT.

The rearrangement links TRBV21-1 to TRBJ2-7; TRBD1, the table's D call, lacks a check against the DNA. TRBV21-1 corresponds to a pseudogene. This CDR3 region has 16 residues. This chain's CDR3 is CASSKGDTRQHYEQYF. In nucleotides, the CDR3 is TGTGCCAGCAGCAAAGGGGACACCCGCCAACACTACGAGCAGTACTTC.

V is TRBV18 and J is TRBJ1-3, with D perhaps TRBD1 (5 bases). CDR3 length: 17 amino acids. Germline lookup yields CDR1 KGHSH and CDR2 LQKENI. Trimming removed 2 bases at V and 4 bases at J, with 18 bases between. Written as DNA, the CDR3 is TGTGCCAGCTCACCATCCATCTGGACTACAGGAGGAAACACCATATATTTT. Its protein product is CASSPSIWTTGGNTIYF.

This clone appeared once. The genes are TRBV7-2 and TRBJ2-7; D might be TRBD1 or TRBD2, each matching 7 bases. V lost 5 bases and J lost 1, with 15 bases in between. CDR1 is SGHTA and CDR2 is FQGNSA in the germline V gene. The CDR3 sequence is 15 residues long. CDR3 region: CASSQGGRRSYEQYF. The CDR3, as DNA: TGTGCCAGCAGCCAGGGGGGGAGGCGGTCCTACGAGCAGTACTTC.

Points on this clone: The identical CDR3 is also encoded by other nucleotide sequences in the sample. This chain connects TRBV30 to TRBJ1-5; no firm D call. CDR3 length equals 12 residues. CDR1 and CDR2 (germline): GTSNPN, SVGIG (reference sequence). The V and J ends lost 1 base and 4 bases respectively, with 5 bases between them. The CDR3 here is CAWSAGNQPQHF. The CDR3 nucleotides are TGTGCCTGGAGTGCAGGTAATCAGCCCCAGCATTTT.

This clone was recorded only once. V usage is TRBV19 and J usage is TRBJ1-5, with D hard to call. The CDR3 consists of 13 residues. Germline CDR1 is LNHDA and CDR2 is SQIVND (reference sequence). Trimming removed 4 bases at V and 3 bases at J, with 7 bases between. The CDR3 sequence: CASSNSINQPQHF. The CDR3 DNA sequence: TGTGCCAGTAGTAATTCCATCAATCAGCCCCAGCATTTT.

The chain is built from TRBV4-3 and TRBJ2-3; the match to TRBD1 covers 11 bases. The germline gives CDR1 LGHNA, CDR2 YSLEER. V lost 3 bases to trimming and J lost 4 bases; unmatched junction nucleotides: 6. The CDR3 has 16 residues. The CDR3 protein is CASSQGPGQGADTQYF. DNA for the CDR3: TGCGCCAGCAGCCAGGGACCGGGACAGGGGGCAGATACGCAGTATTTT.

The CDR3 DNA is TGTGCCAGCAGTTACTCGACTAGTAGCAATCAGCCCCAGCATTTT. This codes for CASSYSTSSNQPQHF. The chain links TRBV6-5 to TRBJ1-5; D is unclear. Germline V gene lookup returns CDR1 MNHEY and CDR2 SVGAGI. V was pared by 0 bases and J by 0 bases, with 6 bases between. This CDR3 spans 15 amino acids.

The V and J genes are TRBV6-5 and TRBJ2-1, with TRBD1 as a possible D gene (5 bases). Trimming shortened V by 2 bases and J by 2 bases, and 10 bases separated the two germline ends. CDR1 MNHEY and CDR2 SVGAGI come from the germline V gene. This CDR3 comprises 15 residues. The CDR3 sequence is CASSYGQGPYNEQFF. For the CDR3, the DNA is TGTGCCAGCAGTTACGGGCAGGGTCCCTACAATGAGCAGTTCTTC.

The gene calls are TRBV7-3 and TRBJ2-3; D call uncertain. The CDR3 loop spans 14 amino acids. Germline V lookup: CDR1 SGHTA, CDR2 FQGTGA. Trimming took 5 bases from V and 4 from J, leaving 13 bases between them. CDR3 region: CASSRELPPDTQYF. CDR3 DNA: TGTGCCAGCAGCAGGGAACTCCCCCCAGATACGCAGTATTTT.

This rearrangement joins TRBV10-3 to TRBJ2-2; a weak D match, TRBD2 (6 bases). CDR1 ENHRY and CDR2 SYGVKD come from the germline V gene. Trimming removed 8 bases at V and 4 bases at J, with 11 bases between. CDR3 length: 13 amino acids. The CDR3 nucleotides read TGTGCCATCCGCAGGACTACCACCGGGGAGCTGTTTTTT. Amino acids: CAIRRTTTGELFF.

The V gene is TRBV7-2, the J gene TRBJ2-6; D unclear. The CDR3 has 14 amino acids. Trimming took 5 bases from V and 1 from J, leaving 6 bases between them. Germline V lookup: CDR1 SGHTA, CDR2 FQGNSA. The CDR3 nucleotides are TGTGCCAGCAGCGAGGATTCTGGGGCCAACGTCCTGACTTTC. It translates to CASSEDSGANVLTF.

In this sample, this clone turned up a few times. V and J are TRBV7-9 and TRBJ2-3; the D gene is possibly TRBD2 (6 bases). CDR1 is SEHNR, CDR2 FQNEAQ, per germline (reference sequence). Deletions cut 5 bases from V and 0 bases from J, with 21 bases between. The length of the CDR3 is 18 residues. The CDR3 DNA reads TGTGCCAGCAGCCCAATTCGGAGGGCACATACTAGCACAGATACGCAGTATTTT. Encoded protein: CASSPIRRAHTSTDTQYF.

The chain has TRBV7-3 and TRBJ2-1, with 8 bases fitting TRBD2. The germline gives CDR1 SGHTA, CDR2 FQGTGA. The junction had 5 bases not matched to a gene; V was cut back by 5 bases and J by 5 bases. The CDR3 totals 14 residues. The CDR3 sequence: CASSRAGDHNEQFF. CDR3 nucleotides: TGTGCCAGCAGCAGAGCGGGGGACCACAATGAGCAGTTCTTC.

The rearrangement uses TRBV5-4 and TRBJ2-1, with 11 bases fitting TRBD2. The CDR3 totals 19 residues. Germline V gene data show CDR1 as SGHNT and CDR2 as YYREEE (reference sequence). Trimming at V came to 3 bases and at J to 6 bases, leaving 17 bases not matched to a gene. CDR3 in DNA: TGTGCCAGCAGCTACAGGGGCCGACTAGCGGGGAGGAAATTCAATGAGCAGTTCTTC. Residues: CASSYRGRLAGRKFNEQFF.

The chain has TRBV4-3 and TRBJ2-7, with 9 positions matching TRBD1. The CDR3 length is 16 residues. Looked up from germline, CDR1 is LGHNA and CDR2 is YSLEER. Trimming removed 0 bases from V and 2 bases from J; junction bases left unmatched: 5. DNA for the CDR3: TGCGCCAGCAGCCAAGATTGGACAGGGGAAGCCTACGAGCAGTACTTC. This encodes CASSQDWTGEAYEQYF.

The chain joins TRBV25-1 to TRBJ2-3, with TRBD2 matching 7 bases. The CDR3 has 15 residues. Germline-derived CDR1 and CDR2 are MGHDK and SYGVNS. V lost 6 bases to trimming and J lost 0 bases; unmatched junction nucleotides: 6. The CDR3 nucleotides are TGTGCCAGCAGCCTGGCGGGAGCTAGCACAGATACGCAGTATTTT. It encodes CASSLAGASTDTQYF.

The rearrangement joins TRBV5-4 to TRBJ2-6, with no clear D. V lost 7 bases to trimming and J lost 0 bases, with 17 bases between them. This CDR3 region has 17 residues. CDR1 is SGHNT and CDR2 is YYREEE in the germline V gene (reference sequence). Here the CDR3 reads CASRVGYSTSGANVLTF. In nucleotides, the CDR3 is TGTGCCAGCCGCGTTGGTTATAGTACCTCTGGGGCCAACGTCCTGACTTTC.